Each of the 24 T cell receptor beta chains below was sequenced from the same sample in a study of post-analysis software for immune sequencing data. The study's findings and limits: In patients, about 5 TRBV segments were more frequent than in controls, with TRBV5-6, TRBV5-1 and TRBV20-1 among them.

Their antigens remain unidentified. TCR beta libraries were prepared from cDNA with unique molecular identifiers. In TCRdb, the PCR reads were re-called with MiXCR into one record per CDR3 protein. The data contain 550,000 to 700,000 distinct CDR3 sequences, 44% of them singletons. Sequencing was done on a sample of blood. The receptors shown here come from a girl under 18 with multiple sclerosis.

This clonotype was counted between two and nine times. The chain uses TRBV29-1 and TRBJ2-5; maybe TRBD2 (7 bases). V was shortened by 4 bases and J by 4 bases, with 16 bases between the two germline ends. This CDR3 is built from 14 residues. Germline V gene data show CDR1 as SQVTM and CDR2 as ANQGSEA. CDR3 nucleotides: TGCAGCGTTGTTGGCAGGGGAGGGGGAGAGACCCAGTACTTC. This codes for CSVVGRGGGETQYF.

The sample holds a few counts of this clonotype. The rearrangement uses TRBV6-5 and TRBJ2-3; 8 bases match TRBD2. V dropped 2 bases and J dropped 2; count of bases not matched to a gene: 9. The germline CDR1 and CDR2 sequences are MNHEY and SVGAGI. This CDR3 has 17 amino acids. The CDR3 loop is CASSYDGVSGNTDTQYF. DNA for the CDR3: TGTGCCAGCAGTTACGATGGGGTTAGCGGGAACACAGATACGCAGTATTTT.

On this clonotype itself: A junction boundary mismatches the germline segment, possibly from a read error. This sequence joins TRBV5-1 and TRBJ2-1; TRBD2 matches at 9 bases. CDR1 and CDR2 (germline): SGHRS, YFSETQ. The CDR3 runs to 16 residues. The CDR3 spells CASSLGTSALNNERFF. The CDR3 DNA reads TGCGCCAGCAGCTTGGGGACTAGCGCTTTAAACAATGAGCGGTTCTTC.

The CDR3 DNA sequence: TGCAGCGTTGGCGGGACTAGCGGGGGGGCCCACAATGAGCAGTTCTTC. This codes for CSVGGTSGGAHNEQFF. V and J are TRBV29-1 and TRBJ2-1, with TRBD2 matching 16 bases. Germline trimming cut 4 bases from V and 5 bases from J; bases unmatched to any gene: 5. The CDR3 is made up of 16 amino acids. CDR1 and CDR2 from the germline V gene are SQVTM and ANQGSEA.

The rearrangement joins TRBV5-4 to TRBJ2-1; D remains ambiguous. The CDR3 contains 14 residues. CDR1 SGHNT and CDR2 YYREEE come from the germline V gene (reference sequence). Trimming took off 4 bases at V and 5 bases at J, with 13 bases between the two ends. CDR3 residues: CASSRPGPNNEQFF. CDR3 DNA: TGTGCCAGCAGCAGACCGGGTCCTAACAATGAGCAGTTCTTC.

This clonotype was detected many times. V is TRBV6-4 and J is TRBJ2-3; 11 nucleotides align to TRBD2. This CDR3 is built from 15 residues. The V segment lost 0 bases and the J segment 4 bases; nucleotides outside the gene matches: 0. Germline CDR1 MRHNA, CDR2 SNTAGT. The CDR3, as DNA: TGTGCCAGCAGTGACTCTAGCGGGGGGGCAGATACGCAGTATTTT. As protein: CASSDSSGGADTQYF.

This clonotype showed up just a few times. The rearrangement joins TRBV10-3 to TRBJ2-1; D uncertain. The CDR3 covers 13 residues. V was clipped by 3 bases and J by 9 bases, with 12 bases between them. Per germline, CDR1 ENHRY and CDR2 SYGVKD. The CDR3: CAISDSEVGEQFF. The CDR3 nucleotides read TGTGCCATCAGTGACTCGGAAGTAGGTGAGCAGTTCTTC.

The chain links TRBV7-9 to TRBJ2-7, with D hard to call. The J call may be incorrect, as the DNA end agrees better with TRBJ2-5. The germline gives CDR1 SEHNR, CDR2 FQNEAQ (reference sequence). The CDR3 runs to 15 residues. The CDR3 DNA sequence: TGTGCCAGCAGCCTAGGATTAGACCACGGGGAGACCCAGTACTTC. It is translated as CASSLGLDHGETQYF.

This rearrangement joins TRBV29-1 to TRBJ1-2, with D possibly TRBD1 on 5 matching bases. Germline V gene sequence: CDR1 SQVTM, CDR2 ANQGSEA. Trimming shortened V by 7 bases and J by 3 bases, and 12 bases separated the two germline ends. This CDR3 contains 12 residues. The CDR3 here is CSAGKGDYGYTF. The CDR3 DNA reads TGCAGCGCCGGGAAAGGGGACTATGGCTACACCTTC. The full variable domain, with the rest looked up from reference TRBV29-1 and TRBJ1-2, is SAVISQKPSRDICQRGTSLTIQCQVDSQVTMMFWYRQQPGQSLTLIATANQGSEATYESGFVIDKFPISRPNLTFSTLTVSNMSPEDSSIYLCSAGKGDYGYTFGSGTRLTVV.

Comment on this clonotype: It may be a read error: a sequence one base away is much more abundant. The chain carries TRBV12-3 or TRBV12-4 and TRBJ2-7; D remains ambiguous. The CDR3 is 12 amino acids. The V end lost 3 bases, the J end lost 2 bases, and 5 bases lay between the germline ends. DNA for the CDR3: TGTGCCAGCAGTTTTCTCACCTACGAGCAGTACTTC. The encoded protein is CASSFLTYEQYF.

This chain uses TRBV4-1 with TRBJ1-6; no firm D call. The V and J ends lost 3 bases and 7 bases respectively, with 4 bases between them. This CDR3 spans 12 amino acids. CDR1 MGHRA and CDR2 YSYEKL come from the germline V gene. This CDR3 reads CASSHPNSPLHF. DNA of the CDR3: TGCGCCAGCAGCCACCCGAATTCACCCCTCCACTTT.

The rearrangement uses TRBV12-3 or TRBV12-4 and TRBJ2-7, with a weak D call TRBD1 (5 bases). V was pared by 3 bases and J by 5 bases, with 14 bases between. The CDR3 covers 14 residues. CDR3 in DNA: TGTGCCAGCAGTTTCTCAGGGAACCCGGACGAGCAGTACTTC. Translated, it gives CASSFSGNPDEQYF.

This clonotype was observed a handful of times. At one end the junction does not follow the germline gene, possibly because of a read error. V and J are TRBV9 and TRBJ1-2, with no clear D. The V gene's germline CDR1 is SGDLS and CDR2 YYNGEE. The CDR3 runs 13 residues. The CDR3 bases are TGCGCCAGCAGCACAGCGGGTGGCTATGGCTACACCTTC. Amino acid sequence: CASSTAGGYGYTF.

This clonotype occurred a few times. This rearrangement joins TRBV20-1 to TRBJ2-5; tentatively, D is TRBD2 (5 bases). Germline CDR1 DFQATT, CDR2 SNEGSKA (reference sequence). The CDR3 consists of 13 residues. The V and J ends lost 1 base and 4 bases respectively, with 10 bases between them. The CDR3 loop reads CSARVGEGETQYF. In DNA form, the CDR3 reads TGCAGTGCTAGAGTGGGAGAAGGAGAGACCCAGTACTTC.

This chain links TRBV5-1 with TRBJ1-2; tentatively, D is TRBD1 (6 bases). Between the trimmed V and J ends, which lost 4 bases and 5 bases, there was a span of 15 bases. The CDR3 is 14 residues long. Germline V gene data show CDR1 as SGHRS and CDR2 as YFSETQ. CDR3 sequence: CASSTLGGPYGYTF. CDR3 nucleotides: TGCGCCAGCAGCACTTTGGGGGGCCCTTATGGCTACACCTTC.

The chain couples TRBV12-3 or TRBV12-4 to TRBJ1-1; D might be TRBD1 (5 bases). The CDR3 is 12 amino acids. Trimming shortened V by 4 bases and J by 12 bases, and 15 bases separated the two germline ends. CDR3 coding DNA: TGTGCCAGCAGTTCGACAGTATTGAGAACTTTCTTT. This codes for CASSSTVLRTFF.

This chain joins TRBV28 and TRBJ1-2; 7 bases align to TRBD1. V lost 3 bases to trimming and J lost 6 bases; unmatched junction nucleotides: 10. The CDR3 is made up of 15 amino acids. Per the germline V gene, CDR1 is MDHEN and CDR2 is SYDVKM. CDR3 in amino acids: CASSFSGQTGHGYTF. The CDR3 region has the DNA TGTGCCAGCAGTTTTAGTGGACAGACAGGGCATGGCTACACCTTC.

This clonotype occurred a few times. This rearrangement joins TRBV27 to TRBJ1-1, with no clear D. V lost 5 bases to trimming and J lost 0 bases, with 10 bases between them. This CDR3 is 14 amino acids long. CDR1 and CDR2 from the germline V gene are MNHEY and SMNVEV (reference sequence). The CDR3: CASSNRLLNTEAFF. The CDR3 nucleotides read TGTGCCAGCAGTAACCGGCTGTTGAACACTGAAGCTTTCTTT.

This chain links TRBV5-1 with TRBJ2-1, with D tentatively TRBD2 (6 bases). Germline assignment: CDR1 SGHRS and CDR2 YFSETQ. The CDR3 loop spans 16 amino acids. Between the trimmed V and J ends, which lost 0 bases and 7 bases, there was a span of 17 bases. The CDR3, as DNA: TGCGCCAGCAGCTTGGACCCCGGGACTCTAGGTAATGAGCAGTTCTTC. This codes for CASSLDPGTLGNEQFF.

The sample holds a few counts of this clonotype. The CDR3 DNA is TGTGCCAGCAGCTTAGGGGCCAGCGGGAGGGCCCGAGATACGCAGTATTTT. This gives the protein CASSLGASGRARDTQYF. The chain uses TRBV13 and TRBJ2-3, with 10 nucleotides matching TRBD2. After removal of 0 bases from V and 5 bases from J, the junction contained 8 bases not matched to a gene. The CDR3 length is 17 residues. Germline CDR1 reads PRHDT; CDR2 reads FYEKMQ (reference sequence). Combining the CDR3 with reference TRBV13 and TRBJ2-3 gives the whole variable domain AAGVIQSPRHLIKEKRETATLKCYPIPRHDTVYWYQQGPGQDPQFLISFYEKMQSDKGSIPDRFSAQQFSDYHSELNMSSLELGDSALYFCASSLGASGRARDTQYFGPGTRLTVL.

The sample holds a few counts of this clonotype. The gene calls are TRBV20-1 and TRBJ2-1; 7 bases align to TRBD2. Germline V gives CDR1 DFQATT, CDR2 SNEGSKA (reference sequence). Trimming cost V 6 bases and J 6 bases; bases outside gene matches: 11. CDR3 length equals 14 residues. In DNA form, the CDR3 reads TGCAGTGCCCTGCGAGTAGCGGGCCCCAATGAGCAGTTCTTC. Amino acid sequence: CSALRVAGPNEQFF.

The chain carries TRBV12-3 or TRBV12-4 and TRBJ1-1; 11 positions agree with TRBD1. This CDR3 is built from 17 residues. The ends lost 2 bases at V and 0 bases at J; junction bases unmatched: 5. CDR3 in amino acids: CASSLRTGGGMNTEAFF. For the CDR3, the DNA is TGTGCCAGCAGTTTAAGGACAGGGGGCGGGATGAACACTGAAGCTTTCTTT.

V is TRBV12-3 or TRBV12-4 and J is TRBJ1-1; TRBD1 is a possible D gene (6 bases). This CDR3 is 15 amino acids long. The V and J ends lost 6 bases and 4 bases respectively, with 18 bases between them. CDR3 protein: CASSPRTVLGTEAFF. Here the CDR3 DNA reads TGTGCCAGCAGCCCCAGGACAGTTCTGGGCACTGAAGCTTTCTTT.

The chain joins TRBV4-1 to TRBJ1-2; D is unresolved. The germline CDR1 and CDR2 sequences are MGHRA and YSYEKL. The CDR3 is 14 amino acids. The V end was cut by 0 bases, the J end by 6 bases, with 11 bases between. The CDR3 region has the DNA TGCGCCAGCAGCCAAGACCACAACCAAGATGGCTACACCTTC. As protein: CASSQDHNQDGYTF.